A single sample is the source of the 2 T cell receptor beta chains below, sequenced in a study of T cells in localized non-small cell lung cancer (TCRdb year 2020). The library relied on the immunoSEQ multiplex PCR assay. In its TCRdb copy, this immuneACCESS table keeps in-frame sequences only and misses some clones. Where compared with another copy, unresolved V genes explain less than half of these, and the others have no known cause. This sample gives 1,500 to 2,000 clones in total; around a third of them show up just once. Roughly 27% of the sample belongs to the ten largest clones. Sequences were derived from normal lung tissue next to the tumor, sampled before any cancer treatment. The source of these receptors is a female donor of 60 years or more with stage I lung adenocarcinoma.

The chain employs TRBV19 and TRBJ2-3; D is ambiguous. Germline CDR1 LNHDA, CDR2 SQIVND (reference sequence). The CDR3 totals 13 residues. Deletions cut 7 bases from V and 10 bases from J, with 18 bases between. The CDR3 spells CASTEDPGSAQYF. DNA for the CDR3: TGTGCCAGTACCGAGGACCCTGGATCAGCGCAGTATTTT.

This clone was counted between two and nine times. The genes are TRBV2 and TRBJ1-6; D is uncertain. V dropped 1 base and J dropped 7 bases, with 11 bases sitting between them. Germline lookup yields CDR1 SNHLY and CDR2 FYNNEI. This CDR3 contains 15 residues. The CDR3 here is CASSEEWLGNSPLHF. CDR3 nucleotide sequence: TGTGCCAGCAGTGAAGAATGGCTGGGAAATTCACCCCTCCACTTT.